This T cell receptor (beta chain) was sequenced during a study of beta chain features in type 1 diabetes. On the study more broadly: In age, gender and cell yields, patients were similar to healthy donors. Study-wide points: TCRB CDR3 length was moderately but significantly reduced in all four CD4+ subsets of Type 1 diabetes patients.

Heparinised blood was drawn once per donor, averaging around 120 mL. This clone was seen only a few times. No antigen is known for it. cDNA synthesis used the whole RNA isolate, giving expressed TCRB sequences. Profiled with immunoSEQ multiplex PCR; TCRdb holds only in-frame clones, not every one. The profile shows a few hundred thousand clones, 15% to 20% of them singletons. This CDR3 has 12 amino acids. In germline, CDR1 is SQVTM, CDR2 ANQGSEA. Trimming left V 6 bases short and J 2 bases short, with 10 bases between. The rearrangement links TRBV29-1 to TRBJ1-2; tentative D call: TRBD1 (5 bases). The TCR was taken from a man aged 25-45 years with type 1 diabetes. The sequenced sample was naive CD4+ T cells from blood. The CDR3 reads CSVGSGNYGYTF. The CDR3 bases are TGCAGCGTGGGCTCAGGGAACTATGGCTACACCTTC. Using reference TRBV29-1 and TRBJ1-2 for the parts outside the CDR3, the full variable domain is SAVISQKPSRDICQRGTSLTIQCQVDSQVTMMFWYRQQPGQSLTLIATANQGSEATYESGFVIDKFPISRPNLTFSTLTVSNMSPEDSSIYLCSVGSGNYGYTFGSGTRLTVV.